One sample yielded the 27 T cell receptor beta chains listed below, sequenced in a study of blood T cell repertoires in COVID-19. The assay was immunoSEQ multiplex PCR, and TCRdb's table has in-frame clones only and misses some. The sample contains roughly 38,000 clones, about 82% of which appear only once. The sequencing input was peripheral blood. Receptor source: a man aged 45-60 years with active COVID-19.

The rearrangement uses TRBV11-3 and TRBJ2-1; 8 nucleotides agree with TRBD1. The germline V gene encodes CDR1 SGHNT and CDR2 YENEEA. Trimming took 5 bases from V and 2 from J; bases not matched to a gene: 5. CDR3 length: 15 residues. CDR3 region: CASSRGQGTYNEQFF. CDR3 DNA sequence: TGTGCCAGCAGCCGCGGACAGGGCACCTACAATGAGCAGTTCTTC.

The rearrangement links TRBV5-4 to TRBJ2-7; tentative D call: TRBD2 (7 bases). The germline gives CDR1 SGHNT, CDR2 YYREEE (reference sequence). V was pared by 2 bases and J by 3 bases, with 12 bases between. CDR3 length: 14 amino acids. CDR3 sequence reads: CASSFLGGDYEQYF. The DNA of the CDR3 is TGTGCCAGCAGCTTTCTAGGGGGGGACTACGAGCAGTACTTC.

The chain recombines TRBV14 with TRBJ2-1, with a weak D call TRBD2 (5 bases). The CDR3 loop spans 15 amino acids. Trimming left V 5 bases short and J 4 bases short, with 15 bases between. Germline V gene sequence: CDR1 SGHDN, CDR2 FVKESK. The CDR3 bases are TGTGCCAGCAGCAGGCGGGCGGGTGGATACAATGAGCAGTTCTTC. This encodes CASSRRAGGYNEQFF. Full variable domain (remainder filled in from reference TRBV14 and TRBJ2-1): EAGVTQFPSHSVIEKGQTVTLRCDPISGHDNLYWYRRVMGKEIKFLLHFVKESKQDESGMPNNRFLAERTGGTYSTLKVQPAELEDSGVYFCASSRRAGGYNEQFFGPGTRLTVL.

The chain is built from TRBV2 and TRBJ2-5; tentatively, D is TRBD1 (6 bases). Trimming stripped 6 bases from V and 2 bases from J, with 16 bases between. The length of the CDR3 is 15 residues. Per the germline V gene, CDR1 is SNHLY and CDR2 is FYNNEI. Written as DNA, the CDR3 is TGTGCCAGCAGCCGGGCAGGGGCAAGGCAAGAGACCCAGTACTTC. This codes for CASSRAGARQETQYF.

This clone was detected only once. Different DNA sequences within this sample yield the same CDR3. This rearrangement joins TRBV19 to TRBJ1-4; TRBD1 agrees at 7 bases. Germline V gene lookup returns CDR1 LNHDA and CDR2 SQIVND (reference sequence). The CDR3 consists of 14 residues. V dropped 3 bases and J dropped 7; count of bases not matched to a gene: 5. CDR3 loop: CASSIEQGREKLFF. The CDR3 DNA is TGTGCCAGTAGTATCGAACAGGGGCGTGAAAAACTGTTTTTT.

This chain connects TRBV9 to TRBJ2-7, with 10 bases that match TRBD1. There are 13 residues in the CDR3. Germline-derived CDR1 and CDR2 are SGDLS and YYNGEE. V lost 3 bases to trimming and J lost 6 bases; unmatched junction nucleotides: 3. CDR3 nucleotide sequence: TGTGCCAGCAGCGCAGGACAGGGGGGCGAGCAGTACTTC. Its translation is CASSAGQGGEQYF.

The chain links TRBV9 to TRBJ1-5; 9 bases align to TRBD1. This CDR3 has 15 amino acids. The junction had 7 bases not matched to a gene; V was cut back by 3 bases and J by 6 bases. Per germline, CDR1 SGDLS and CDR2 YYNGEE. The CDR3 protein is CASSAHRGLGQPQHF. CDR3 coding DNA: TGTGCCAGCAGCGCCCACAGGGGGCTCGGTCAGCCCCAGCATTTT.

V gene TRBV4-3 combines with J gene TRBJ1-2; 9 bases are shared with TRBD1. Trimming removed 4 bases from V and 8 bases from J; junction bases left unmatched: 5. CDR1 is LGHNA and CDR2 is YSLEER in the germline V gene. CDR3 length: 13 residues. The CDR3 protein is CASSPRTGDGYTF. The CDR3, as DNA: TGCGCCAGCAGCCCCAGGACAGGGGACGGCTACACCTTC.

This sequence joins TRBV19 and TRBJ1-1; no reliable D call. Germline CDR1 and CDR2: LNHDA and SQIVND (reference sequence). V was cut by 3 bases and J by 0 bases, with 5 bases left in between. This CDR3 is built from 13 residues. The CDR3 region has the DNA TGTGCCAGTAGTATTTCTCTGAACACTGAAGCTTTCTTT. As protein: CASSISLNTEAFF. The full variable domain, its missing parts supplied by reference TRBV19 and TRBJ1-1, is DGGITQSPKYLFRKEGQNVTLSCEQNLNHDAMYWYRQDPGQGLRLIYYSQIVNDFQKGDIAEGYSVSREKKESFPLTVTSAQKNPTAFYLCASSISLNTEAFFGQGTRLTVV.

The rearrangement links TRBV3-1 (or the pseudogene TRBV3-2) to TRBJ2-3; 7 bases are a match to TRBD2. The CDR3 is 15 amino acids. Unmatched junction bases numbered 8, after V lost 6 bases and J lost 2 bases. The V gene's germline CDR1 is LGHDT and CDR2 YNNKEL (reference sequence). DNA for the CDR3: TGTGCCAGCAGAGCGGGGTGGGCACACACAGATACGCAGTATTTT. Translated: CASRAGWAHTDTQYF.

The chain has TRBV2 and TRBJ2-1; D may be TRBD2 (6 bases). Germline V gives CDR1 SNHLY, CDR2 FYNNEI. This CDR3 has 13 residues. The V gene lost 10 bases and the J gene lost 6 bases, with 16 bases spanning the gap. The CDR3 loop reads CATDQGLGNEQFF. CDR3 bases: TGTGCCACCGATCAGGGACTGGGCAATGAGCAGTTCTTC.

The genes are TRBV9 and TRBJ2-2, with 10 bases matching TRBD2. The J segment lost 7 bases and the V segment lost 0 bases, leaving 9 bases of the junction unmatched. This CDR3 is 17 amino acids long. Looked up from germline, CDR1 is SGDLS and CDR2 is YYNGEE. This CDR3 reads CASSVGQAGGLDGELFF. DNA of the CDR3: TGTGCCAGCAGCGTAGGTCAAGCGGGGGGGCTTGACGGGGAGCTGTTTTTT.

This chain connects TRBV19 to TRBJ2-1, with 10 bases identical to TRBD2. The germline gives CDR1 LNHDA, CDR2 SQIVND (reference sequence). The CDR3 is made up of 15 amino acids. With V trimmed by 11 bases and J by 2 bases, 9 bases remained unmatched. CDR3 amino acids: CASKAGGPPYNEQFF. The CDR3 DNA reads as TGTGCCTCCAAAGCGGGGGGGCCTCCCTACAATGAGCAGTTCTTC.

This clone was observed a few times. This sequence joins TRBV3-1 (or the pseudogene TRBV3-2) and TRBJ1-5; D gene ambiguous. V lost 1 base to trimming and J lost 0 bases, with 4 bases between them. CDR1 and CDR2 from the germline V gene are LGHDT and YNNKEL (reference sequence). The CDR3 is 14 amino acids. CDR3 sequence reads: CASSQADSNQPQHF. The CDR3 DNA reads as TGTGCCAGCAGCCAAGCAGATAGCAATCAGCCCCAGCATTTT.

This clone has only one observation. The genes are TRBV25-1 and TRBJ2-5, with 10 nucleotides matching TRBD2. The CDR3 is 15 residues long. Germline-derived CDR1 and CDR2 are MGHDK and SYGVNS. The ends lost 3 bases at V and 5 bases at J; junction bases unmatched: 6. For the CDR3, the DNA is TGTGCCAGCAGTGACCCAGCGGGGGGGCGGGAGACCCAGTACTTC. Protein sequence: CASSDPAGGRETQYF.

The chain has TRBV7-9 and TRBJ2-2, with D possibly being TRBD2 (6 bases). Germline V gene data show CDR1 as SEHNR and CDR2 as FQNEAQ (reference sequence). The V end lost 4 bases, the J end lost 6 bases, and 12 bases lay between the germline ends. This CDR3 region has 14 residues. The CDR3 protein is CASSSGVRSGELFF. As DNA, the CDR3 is TGTGCCAGCAGCTCGGGGGTACGCTCCGGGGAGCTGTTTTTT.

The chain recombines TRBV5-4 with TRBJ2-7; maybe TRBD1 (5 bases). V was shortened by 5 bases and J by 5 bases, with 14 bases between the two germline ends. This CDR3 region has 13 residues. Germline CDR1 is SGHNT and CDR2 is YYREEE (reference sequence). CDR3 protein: CASRRTPTDEQYF. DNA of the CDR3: TGTGCCAGCAGGAGGACACCCACCGACGAGCAGTACTTC. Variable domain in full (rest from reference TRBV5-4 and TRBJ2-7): ETGVTQSPTHLIKTRGQQVTLRCSSQSGHNTVSWYQQALGQGPQFIFQYYREEENGRGNFPPRFSGLQFPNYSSELNVNALELDDSALYLCASRRTPTDEQYFGPGTRLTVT.

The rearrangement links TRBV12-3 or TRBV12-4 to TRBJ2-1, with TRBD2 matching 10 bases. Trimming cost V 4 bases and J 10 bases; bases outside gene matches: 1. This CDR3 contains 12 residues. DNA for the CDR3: TGTGCCAGCAGTTCACTAGCGGGAGAGCAGTTCTTC. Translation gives CASSSLAGEQFF.

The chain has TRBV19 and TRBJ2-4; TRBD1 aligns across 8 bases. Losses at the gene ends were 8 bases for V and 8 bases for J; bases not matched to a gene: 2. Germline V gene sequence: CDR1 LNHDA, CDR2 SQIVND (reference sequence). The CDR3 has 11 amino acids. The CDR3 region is CASRQGYIQYF. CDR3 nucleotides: TGTGCCAGTCGACAGGGGTACATTCAGTACTTC. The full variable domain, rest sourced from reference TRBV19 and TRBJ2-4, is DGGITQSPKYLFRKEGQNVTLSCEQNLNHDAMYWYRQDPGQGLRLIYYSQIVNDFQKGDIAEGYSVSREKKESFPLTVTSAQKNPTAFYLCASRQGYIQYFGAGTRLSVL.

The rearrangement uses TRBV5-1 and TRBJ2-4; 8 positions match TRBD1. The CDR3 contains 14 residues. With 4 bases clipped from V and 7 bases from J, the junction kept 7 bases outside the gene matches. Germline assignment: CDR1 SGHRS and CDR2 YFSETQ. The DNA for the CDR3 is TGCGCCAGCAGCAAGACAGGGGATTACAACATTCAGTACTTC. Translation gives CASSKTGDYNIQYF.

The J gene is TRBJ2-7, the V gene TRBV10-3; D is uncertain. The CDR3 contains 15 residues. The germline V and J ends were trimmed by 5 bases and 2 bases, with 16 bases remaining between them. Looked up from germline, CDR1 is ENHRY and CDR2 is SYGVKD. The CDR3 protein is CAISQWMRGAYEQYF. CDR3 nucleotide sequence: TGTGCCATCAGTCAGTGGATGAGAGGCGCCTACGAGCAGTACTTC.

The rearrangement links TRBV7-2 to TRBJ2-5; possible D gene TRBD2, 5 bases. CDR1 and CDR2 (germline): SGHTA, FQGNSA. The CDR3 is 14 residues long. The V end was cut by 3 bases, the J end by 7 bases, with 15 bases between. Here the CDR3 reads CASSFKGEGGTQYF. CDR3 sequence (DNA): TGTGCCAGCAGCTTTAAGGGTGAAGGAGGGACCCAGTACTTC.

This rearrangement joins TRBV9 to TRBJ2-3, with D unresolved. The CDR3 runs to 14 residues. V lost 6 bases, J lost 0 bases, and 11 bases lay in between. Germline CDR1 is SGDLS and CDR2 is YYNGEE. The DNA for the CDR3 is TGTGCCAGCAACATAGACTCTAGCACAGATACGCAGTATTTT. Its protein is CASNIDSSTDTQYF.

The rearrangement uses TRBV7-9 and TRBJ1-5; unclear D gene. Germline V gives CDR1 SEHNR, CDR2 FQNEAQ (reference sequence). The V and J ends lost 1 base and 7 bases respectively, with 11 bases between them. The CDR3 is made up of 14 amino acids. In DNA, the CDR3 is TGTGCCAGCAGCTTAGGGAGGGATACGCAGCCCCAGCATTTT. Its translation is CASSLGRDTQPQHF.

CDR3 residues: CASSFGLYEQFF. The CDR3 DNA follows: TGTGCCAGCAGCTTTGGCCTCTATGAGCAGTTCTTC. The J gene is TRBJ2-1, the V gene TRBV7-6; no clear D gene. The length of the CDR3 is 12 residues. V dropped 3 bases and J dropped 8 bases, with 8 bases sitting between them. The germline V gene has CDR1 SGHVS and CDR2 FNYEAQ.

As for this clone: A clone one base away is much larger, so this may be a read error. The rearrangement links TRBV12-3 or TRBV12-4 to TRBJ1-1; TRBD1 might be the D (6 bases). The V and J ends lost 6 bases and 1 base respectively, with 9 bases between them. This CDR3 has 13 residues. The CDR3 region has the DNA TGTGCCAGCAGCCCACAGGGGAACACTGAAGCTTTCTTT. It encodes CASSPQGNTEAFF.

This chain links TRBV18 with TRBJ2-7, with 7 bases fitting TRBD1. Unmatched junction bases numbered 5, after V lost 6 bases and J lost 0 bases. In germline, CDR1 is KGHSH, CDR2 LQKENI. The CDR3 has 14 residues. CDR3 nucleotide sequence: TGTGCCAGCTCTCCAACAGGGGACTCCTACGAGCAGTACTTC. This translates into CASSPTGDSYEQYF.